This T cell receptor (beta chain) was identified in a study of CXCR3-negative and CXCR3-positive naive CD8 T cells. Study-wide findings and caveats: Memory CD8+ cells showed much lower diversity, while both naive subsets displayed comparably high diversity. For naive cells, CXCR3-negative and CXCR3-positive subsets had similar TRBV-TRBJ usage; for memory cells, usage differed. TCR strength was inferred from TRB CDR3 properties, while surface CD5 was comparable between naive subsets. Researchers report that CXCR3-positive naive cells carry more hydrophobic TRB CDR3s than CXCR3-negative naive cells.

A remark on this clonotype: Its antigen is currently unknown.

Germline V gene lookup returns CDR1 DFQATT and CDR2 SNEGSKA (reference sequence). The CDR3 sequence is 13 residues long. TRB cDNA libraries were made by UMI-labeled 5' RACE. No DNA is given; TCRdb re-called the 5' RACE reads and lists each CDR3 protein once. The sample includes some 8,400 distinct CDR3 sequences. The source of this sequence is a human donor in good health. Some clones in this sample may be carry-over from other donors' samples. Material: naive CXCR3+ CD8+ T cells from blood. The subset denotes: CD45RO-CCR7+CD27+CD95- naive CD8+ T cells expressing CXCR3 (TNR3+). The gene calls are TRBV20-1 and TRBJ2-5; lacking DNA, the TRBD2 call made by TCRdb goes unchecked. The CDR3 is CSARRGSQETQYF.